Listed below are T cell receptor beta chains from one sample, sequenced in a study of PD-L1 blockade in urothelial cancer. The protocol was immunoSEQ multiplex PCR, while the TCRdb copy is restricted to in-frame clones and leaves out a portion. The sample has roughly 91,000 clones, 85% seen once; the top ten hold around 15%. The material was PBMCs, obtained around atezolizumab (anti-PD-L1) treatment. The receptors were sampled from a man between 60 and 75 years old with urothelial cancer. Each CDR3 is given with its conserved first and last residue. A D gene is named only where the DNA matches it firmly. Expanded clones get a size class; other rows say once, few or many, or leave the size out.

size | D | length | J | V | CDR3 | DNA
- | TRBD1 | 14 | TRBJ1-2 | TRBV6-6 | CASIRRDRVYGYTF | TGTGCCAGCATCCGCCGGGACAGAGTCTATGGCTACACCTTC
- | TRBD2 | 15 | TRBJ2-1 | TRBV27 | CASWPTSGNHNEQFF | TGTGCCAGTTGGCCTACTAGCGGGAATCACAATGAGCAGTTCTTC
- | TRBD2 | 14 | TRBJ2-1 | TRBV30 | CAWSWLAGENEQFF | TGTGCCTGGAGTTGGCTAGCGGGAGAAAATGAGCAGTTCTTC
- | - | 13 | TRBJ2-7 | TRBV11-2 | CASSLGPHYEQYF | TGTGCCAGCAGCTTGGGGCCCCACTACGAGCAGTACTTC
- | - | 11 | TRBJ2-1 | TRBV30 | CASSRDNEQFF | TGTGCCTCATCCAGGGACAATGAGCAGTTCTTC
- | TRBD1 | 13 | TRBJ1-5 | TRBV30 | CAWNRQGNQPQHF | TGTGCCTGGAATCGACAGGGTAATCAGCCCCAGCATTTT
- | TRBD1 | 14 | TRBJ1-2 | TRBV7-8 | CASSPRDRAYGYTF | TGTGCCAGCAGCCCCCGGGACAGGGCCTATGGCTACACCTTC
- | TRBD2 | 16 | TRBJ2-3 | TRBV9 | CASSVGISGSTDTQYF | TGTGCCAGCAGCGTAGGAATTAGCGGGAGTACAGATACGCAGTATTTT
- | TRBD1 | 16 | TRBJ2-2 | TRBV19 | CASSIPGQGATGELFF | TGTGCCAGTAGTATCCCGGGACAGGGGGCTACCGGGGAGCTGTTTTTT
- | TRBD1 | 15 | TRBJ1-5 | TRBV19 | CASSPTGGAGQPQHF | TGTGCCAGTAGCCCGACAGGGGGCGCCGGGCAGCCCCAGCATTTT
- | - | 16 | TRBJ1-6 | TRBV4-2 | CASSQGRTQGTSPLHF | TGTGCCAGCAGCCAAGGAAGAACCCAGGGGACTTCACCCCTCCACTTT
- | - | 16 | TRBJ2-3 | TRBV7-9 | CASSPWGMRGEDTQYF | TGTGCCAGCAGCCCCTGGGGGATGCGGGGCGAAGATACGCAGTATTTT
- | - | 16 | TRBJ1-1 | TRBV10-2 | CASRPQGILGDTEAFF | TGCGCCAGCAGGCCCCAGGGGATCCTAGGGGACACTGAAGCTTTCTTT
- | TRBD2 | 15 | TRBJ2-3 | TRBV6-4 | CASSDGRGATDTQYF | TGTGCCAGCAGTGACGGGCGGGGGGCCACAGATACGCAGTATTTT
- | TRBD1 | 16 | TRBJ2-3 | TRBV5-1 | CASSLGYRGAADTQYF | TGCGCCAGCAGCTTGGGCTACAGGGGGGCGGCAGATACGCAGTATTTT
- | TRBD1 | 14 | TRBJ1-6 | TRBV5-1 | CASRGTGENSPLHF | TGCGCCAGCAGGGGAACAGGGGAGAATTCACCCCTCCACTTT
- | TRBD1 | 16 | TRBJ2-2 | TRBV15 | CATTTGANRGTGELFF | TGTGCCACCACTACTGGGGCCAACAGGGGCACCGGGGAGCTGTTTTTT
- | - | 15 | TRBJ1-1 | TRBV11-2 | CASSSLGGHGGLAFF | TGTGCCAGCAGCTCCCTTGGAGGACATGGAGGGCTGGCTTTCTTT
- | - | 15 | TRBJ2-7 | TRBV7-9 | CASSSLVRGAYEQYF | TGTGCCAGCAGCTCCCTTGTCAGGGGGGCCTACGAGCAGTACTTC
once | TRBD1 | 15 | TRBJ1-2 | TRBV29-1 | CSVEARDSARKGYTF | TGCAGCGTTGAGGCTCGGGACAGTGCCCGGAAGGGCTACACCTTC
- | - | 14 | TRBJ2-7 | TRBV4-1 | CASSHGDRSYEQYF | TGCGCCAGCAGCCACGGCGACAGATCCTACGAGCAGTACTTC
- | TRBD1 | 13 | TRBJ1-1 | TRBV11-1 | CASSLRGLTEAFF | TGTGCCAGCAGCTTAAGGGGGCTCACTGAAGCTTTCTTT
once | - | 14 | TRBJ2-5 | TRBV25-1 | CASSAEAVVETQYF | TGTGCCAGCAGTGCCGAAGCGGTCGTGGAGACCCAGTACTTC
few | - | 14 | TRBJ2-2 | TRBV7-3 | CASSLETNTGELFF | TGTGCCAGCAGCTTAGAGACGAACACCGGGGAGCTGTTTTTT
once | TRBD2 | 15 | TRBJ2-2 | TRBV9 | CASSPRTSGRGELFF | TGTGCCAGCAGCCCCCGGACTAGCGGGAGAGGGGAGCTGTTTTTT
- | - | 15 | TRBJ1-1 | TRBV6-1 | CASTQDSIPNTEAFF | TGTGCCAGCACCCAGGACAGCATACCGAACACTGAAGCTTTCTTT
- | TRBD2 | 15 | TRBJ2-7 | TRBV6-5 | CASSYAAGGNYEQYF | TGTGCCAGCAGTTACGCGGCGGGGGGGAACTACGAGCAGTACTTC
- | - | 15 | TRBJ2-7 | TRBV7-9 | CASSLDGVSTTEQYF | TGTGCCAGCAGCTTAGACGGGGTTTCCACCACCGAGCAGTACTTC
- | TRBD1 | 15 | TRBJ2-3 | TRBV5-1 | CASSLTGDGSDTQYF | TGCGCCAGCAGCTTGACAGGGGATGGTTCAGATACGCAGTATTTT
- | - | 14 | TRBJ2-5 | TRBV7-2 | CASSPPDSQETQYF | TGTGCCAGCAGCCCCCCGGACAGCCAAGAGACCCAGTACTTC
- | TRBD2 | 16 | TRBJ2-2 | TRBV7-9 | CASSSPGGVGTGELFF | TGTGCCAGCAGCTCCCCGGGGGGGGTGGGCACCGGGGAGCTGTTTTTT
- | - | 16 | TRBJ1-6 | TRBV5-1 | CASSPVVGTGNSPLHF | TGCGCCAGCAGCCCCGTTGTGGGGACTGGAAATTCACCCCTCCACTTT
- | - | 15 | TRBJ2-1 | TRBV28 | CASSLHGTYYNEQFF | TGTGCCAGCAGTCTCCACGGGACTTACTACAATGAGCAGTTCTTC
- | - | 12 | TRBJ2-7 | TRBV5-4 | CASSLDSSEQYF | TGTGCCAGCAGCTTGGACTCCTCCGAGCAGTACTTC
- | - | 13 | TRBJ2-1 | TRBV5-1 | CASSSDYYNEQFF | TGCGCCAGCAGCTCGGACTATTACAATGAGCAGTTCTTC
once | TRBD1 | 16 | TRBJ2-7 | TRBV4-2 | CASSQVGLQGKGEQYF | TGTGCCAGCAGCCAAGTAGGGTTACAGGGGAAGGGCGAGCAGTACTTC